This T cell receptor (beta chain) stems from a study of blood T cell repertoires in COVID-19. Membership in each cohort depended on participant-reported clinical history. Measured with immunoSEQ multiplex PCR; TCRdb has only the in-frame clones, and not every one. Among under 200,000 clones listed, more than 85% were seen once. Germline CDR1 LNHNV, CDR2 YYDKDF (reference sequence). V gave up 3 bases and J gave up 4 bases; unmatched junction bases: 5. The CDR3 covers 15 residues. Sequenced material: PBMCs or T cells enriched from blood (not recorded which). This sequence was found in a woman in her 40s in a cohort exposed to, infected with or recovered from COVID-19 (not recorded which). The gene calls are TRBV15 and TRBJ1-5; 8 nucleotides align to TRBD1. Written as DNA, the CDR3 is TGTGCCACCAGCAGGGAGGACAGGGATAATCAGCCCCAGCATTTT. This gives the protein CATSREDRDNQPQHF.